This T cell receptor (beta chain) was obtained from a study of neurological immune-mediated disorders. Each CDR3 protein is one row after TCRdb ran MiXCR on the 5' RACE reads. Counted here are roughly 65,000 distinct CDR3 sequences, around 5.1% occurring once; the ten biggest clones make up around 6%. The germline CDR1 and CDR2 sequences are SGHKS and YYEKEE (reference sequence). V shed 0 bases, J shed 7 bases, and the junction held 6 bases outside the gene matches. The CDR3 totals 14 residues. This clonotype was seen many times. The sequence derives from a human donor with multiple sclerosis. The donor label of this sample is uncertain. Sequencing used PBMCs. This chain uses TRBV5-5 with TRBJ1-2; 7 nucleotides match TRBD1. The DNA of the CDR3 is TGTGCCAGCAGCTTGGCCCAGGGGGAGGTTGGCTACACCTTC. Protein product: CASSLAQGEVGYTF.